The following is a T cell receptor beta chain sequence with its context. The data are from a study of shared clonotypes between healthy human individuals. The ends lost 5 bases at V and 0 bases at J; junction bases unmatched: 9. Germline CDR1 and CDR2: MDHEN and SYDVKM. The CDR3 covers 18 residues. The authors ran the assay at deep level. It was around 220 ng DNA, about 30,000 T cell genomes, that sorted-subset replicate PCRs used. In the authors' methods: ImmunoSEQ gave junction-only sequences without quality scores, so filtering differed. Measured with immunoSEQ multiplex PCR; TCRdb has only the in-frame clones, and not every one. Clone size and the V and J calls come from that table; the DNA yielded D and trimming. The data contain 2 million to 2.5 million clones, approximately 93% of them singletons.

The sequenced material came from naive CD4+ T cells from PBMCs. Subset denoted: CD45RA+ positively selected. The rearrangement uses TRBV28 and TRBJ2-6, with TRBD2 matching over 8 bases. This TCR came from a man between 18 and 35 years old in good health. Some clones in this sample may be carry-over from other donors' samples. The CDR3 protein is CASSPLAGPDSGANVLTF. The CDR3 DNA is TGTGCCAGCAGTCCCCTAGCGGGTCCCGACTCTGGGGCCAACGTCCTGACTTTC.